Sequencing of this T cell receptor beta chain was carried out in a study of cytomegalovirus exposure and HLA in healthy donors. The CDR3 length is 16 residues. V dropped 4 bases and J dropped 0 bases, with 14 bases sitting between them. CDR1 is LNHDA, CDR2 SQIVND, per germline (reference sequence). Primers: 60 Vbeta forward and 13 Jbeta reverse. The data were produced by immunoSEQ multiplex PCR, yet TCRdb's version contains in-frame clones alone and is incomplete. The sample contains around 180,000 clones, roughly 80% of which appear only once. Sample: PBMCs. The TCR comes from a woman aged 50 to 60 in good health and CMV-seropositive. The gene calls are TRBV19 and TRBJ2-3; D unclear. In nucleotides, the CDR3 is TGTGCCAGTAGTAGCCTGAGCGAGTGGAGCACAGATACGCAGTATTTT. Its protein product is CASSSLSEWSTDTQYF.